The clone carrying this TCR beta chain was recorded at least ten times. From germline, CDR1 is KGHSH and CDR2 LQKENI. The CDR3 is 15 residues long. The V end lost 1 base, the J end lost 3 bases, and 12 bases lay between the germline ends. TCR beta CDR3 region amplification was performed from RNA transcripts. First-round RT-PCR with HTBI primers amplified the TCR CDR3 region. TCRdb recomputed calls from the multiplex PCR reads with MiXCR, one row per CDR3 protein. There are around 530,000 distinct CDR3 sequences in the sample; 15% to 20% occur only once, and around 17% lies in the top ten. Orbital computed tomography and thyroid ultrasound, together with serum TRAb and thyroxine and clinical symptoms, were used for diagnoses. This specimen comes from a study of T cells in Graves' hyperthyroidism and ophthalmopathy.

The chain uses TRBV18 and TRBJ1-2; TRBD1 might be the D (6 bases). The source is a woman aged 18-30 years with Graves' ophthalmopathy. The sequenced sample consisted of blood. The CDR3 nucleotides read TGTGCCAGCTCACCACTCGGGGGGCGGCACTATGGCTACACCTTC. The encoded protein is CASSPLGGRHYGYTF. The variable domain in full, with the rest retrieved from reference TRBV18 and TRBJ1-2, is NAGVMQNPRHLVRRRGQEARLRCSPMKGHSHVYWYRQLPEEGLKFMVYLQKENIIDESGMPKERFSAEFPKEGPSILRIQQVVRGDSAAYFCASSPLGGRHYGYTFGSGTRLTVV.